These T cell receptor beta chains were read from a single sample in a study of blood T cell repertoires in COVID-19. Here immunoSEQ multiplex PCR was the method, and the copy in TCRdb shows in-frame clones only, minus some. The sample includes about 210,000 clones, roughly 90% seen only once; the top ten take about 5%. Sample: peripheral blood. The receptors come from a woman between 40 and 55 years old with acute or convalescent COVID-19. Each CDR3 is given with its conserved first and last residue. The D gene is left open where the match is weak. Clone size is given for some rows only: seen once, a few or many times, or a class if the clone is expanded.

>NA|TRBJ2-3|TRBV10-2|TRBD2
TGCGCCACCGAGACATCCCGGGGGGGCCAGGATACGCAGTATTTT
CATETSRGGQDTQYF
>NA|TRBJ1-3|TRBV5-1|TRBD1
TGCGCCAGCAGCTTGCGGACAGGGGGCGCCGACTCTGGAAACACCATATATTTT
CASSLRTGGADSGNTIYF
>NA|TRBJ2-3|TRBV5-1|TRBD2
TGCGCCAGCAGCTTTAAACTAGCGGGGTCGGGCACAGATACGCAGTATTTT
CASSFKLAGSGTDTQYF
>NA|TRBJ2-1|TRBV3-1/TRBV3-2|TRBD2
TGTGCCAGCAGCCAAGATACGGACGCTAGCGGTTACAATGAGCAGTTCTTC
CASSQDTDASGYNEQFF
>NA|TRBJ1-4|TRBV9|NA
TGTGCCAGCAGCTCAGGTGAAAAACTGTTTTTT
CASSSGEKLFF
>NA|TRBJ1-6|TRBV2|TRBD1
TGTGCCAGCAGTGAAATGGGACAGGTGTCTTCACCCCTCCACTTT
CASSEMGQVSSPLHF
>NA|TRBJ2-3|TRBV10-1|TRBD2
TGCGCCAGCAGTGAGATGAGCGGGGGGAAGTCAGATACGCAGTATTTT
CASSEMSGGKSDTQYF
>once|TRBJ1-1|TRBV4-1|NA
TGCGCCAGCAGCCAAGACCGAAGGGGCGGATGGACTGAAGCTTTCTTT
CASSQDRRGGWTEAFF
>NA|TRBJ1-1|TRBV27|NA
TGTGCCAGCAGTCCCGGAGGAGGGCTGAACACTGAAGCTTTCTTT
CASSPGGGLNTEAFF
>NA|TRBJ1-3|TRBV5-6|NA
TGTGCCAGCAGCTTGAGGGGCAGGGGAAACACCATATATTTT
CASSLRGRGNTIYF